Below are 29 T cell receptor beta chains sequenced from a single sample in a study of T cell changes during pregnancy in multiple sclerosis. Clones were read by immunoSEQ multiplex PCR, and TCRdb kept only the in-frame ones, dropping some. The table records just under 65,000 clones, around 96% of them present only once. The sample in question was CD8+ T cells from peripheral blood mononuclear cells, obtained after pregnancy. These receptors all stem from a female donor with multiple sclerosis, enrolled in a pregnancy study.

V gene TRBV9 combines with J gene TRBJ2-1; 7 bases map to TRBD2. The CDR3 consists of 15 residues. With V trimmed by 3 bases and J by 2 bases, 5 bases remained unmatched. Looked up from germline, CDR1 is SGDLS and CDR2 is YYNGEE. CDR3 DNA: TGTGCCAGCAGCGAGCGTGGACTAGCCTACAATGAGCAGTTCTTC. Translated, it gives CASSERGLAYNEQFF.

This CDR3 reads CASSEGQGNHRDQPQHF. The CDR3 bases are TGTGCCAGCAGTGAAGGCCAGGGAAATCACAGGGATCAGCCCCAGCATTTT. The chain carries TRBV6-1 and TRBJ1-5; perhaps TRBD1 as D (6 bases). V was shortened by 1 base and J by 5 bases, with 18 bases between the two germline ends. CDR3 length equals 17 residues. Germline assignment: CDR1 MNHNS and CDR2 SASEGT.

V is TRBV28 and J is TRBJ2-2, with 10 bases matching TRBD2. Looked up from germline, CDR1 is MDHEN and CDR2 is SYDVKM. J was trimmed by 3 bases and V by 2 bases; bases with no gene match: 3. The CDR3 has 16 amino acids. CDR3 in DNA: TGTGCCAGCAGTTTAAGGCTAGCGGGAGACACCGGGGAGCTGTTTTTT. Translating it yields CASSLRLAGDTGELFF.

The chain has TRBV6-5 and TRBJ1-5; TRBD1 aligns across 8 bases. This CDR3 is 14 amino acids long. CDR1 is MNHEY, CDR2 SVGAGI, per germline. The V gene end was trimmed by 2 bases and the J gene end by 9 bases; junction bases not matched to a gene: 6. The chain's CDR3 is CASSYGQGVLPQHF. CDR3 sequence (DNA): TGTGCCAGCAGTTACGGACAGGGTGTATTGCCCCAGCATTTT.

This sequence joins TRBV5-1 and TRBJ2-3, with TRBD2 identical over 7 bases. J gave up 2 bases and V 0 bases, and 6 bases lay outside the gene matches. The CDR3 consists of 16 residues. The germline gives CDR1 SGHRS, CDR2 YFSETQ. The CDR3 region has the DNA TGCGCCAGCAGCTTGGATCCCGGGAGGTCCACAGATACGCAGTATTTT. Protein product: CASSLDPGRSTDTQYF.

This chain joins TRBV27 and TRBJ2-1; 7 positions agree with TRBD2. Trimming at V came to 7 bases and at J to 4 bases, leaving 7 bases not matched to a gene. The germline V gene encodes CDR1 MNHEY and CDR2 SMNVEV (reference sequence). This CDR3 is 14 amino acids long. Here the CDR3 DNA reads TGTGCCAGCAAGGCGGCTAGCGGTTACAATGAGCAGTTCTTC. Protein: CASKAASGYNEQFF.

This sequence joins TRBV10-1 and TRBJ1-1; a possible D gene is TRBD1 (6 bases). V lost 5 bases, J lost 3 bases, and 16 bases lay in between. The CDR3 contains 15 residues. Germline V gene lookup returns CDR1 WNHNN and CDR2 SYGVQD (reference sequence). The CDR3 DNA reads TGCGCCAGCAGTACCAACAGGGAAAAGTACACTGAAGCTTTCTTT. It codes for CASSTNREKYTEAFF.

The rearrangement links TRBV6-5 to TRBJ2-7, with 7 positions matching TRBD1. Germline trimming cut 6 bases from V and 4 bases from J; bases unmatched to any gene: 9. CDR1 and CDR2 (germline): MNHEY, SVGAGI. CDR3 size: 14 residues. The CDR3 DNA sequence: TGTGCCAGCAGGGGACAGACGATACTATACGAGCAGTACTTC. Residues: CASRGQTILYEQYF.

The chain joins TRBV7-6 to TRBJ2-7; 7 positions match TRBD1. V lost 0 bases to trimming and J lost 6 bases; unmatched junction nucleotides: 2. The germline CDR1 and CDR2 sequences are SGHVS and FNYEAQ. The CDR3 has 13 amino acids. The CDR3 region is CASSLAGQSEQYF. CDR3 DNA: TGTGCCAGCAGCTTAGCGGGACAGAGCGAGCAGTACTTC. Complete variable domain (other parts from reference TRBV7-6 and TRBJ2-7): GAGVSQSPRYKVTKRGQDVALRCDPISGHVSLYWYRQALGQGPEFLTYFNYEAQQDKSGLPNDRFSAERPEGSISTLTIQRTEQRDSAMYRCASSLAGQSEQYFGPGTRLTVT.

The CDR3 nucleotides are TGTGCCAGCAACTGGGACAGGGACCCAGGCAATGAGCAGTTCTTC. Translation gives CASNWDRDPGNEQFF. The chain uses TRBV7-9 and TRBJ2-1, with 9 bases fitting TRBD1. CDR1 SEHNR and CDR2 FQNEAQ come from the germline V gene (reference sequence). The CDR3 covers 15 residues. Trimming took 7 bases from V and 6 from J; bases not matched to a gene: 10.

This chain links TRBV27 with TRBJ1-1; D not resolved. The length of the CDR3 is 15 residues. Germline lookup yields CDR1 MNHEY and CDR2 SMNVEV (reference sequence). Deletions cut 4 bases from V and 5 bases from J, with 17 bases between. As DNA, the CDR3 is TGTGCCAGCAGTTCAGGAAGGGCCCCGGGAACTGAAGCTTTCTTT. The encoded protein is CASSSGRAPGTEAFF.

This clone was detected only once. V and J are TRBV6-6 and TRBJ2-1; D is ambiguous. This CDR3 is built from 11 residues. Trimming stripped 6 bases from V and 8 bases from J, with 8 bases between. CDR1 is MNHNY and CDR2 is SVGAGI in the germline V gene (reference sequence). The CDR3 is CASSLRDEQFF. The CDR3 DNA sequence: TGTGCCAGCAGCCTTCGCGATGAGCAGTTCTTC.

J is TRBJ2-1 and V is TRBV7-9, with 8 bases identical to TRBD1. Germline V lookup: CDR1 SEHNR, CDR2 FQNEAQ (reference sequence). The CDR3 spans 15 residues. Unmatched junction bases numbered 1, after V lost 2 bases and J lost 1 base. CDR3 sequence reads: CASSLQGASYNEQFF. CDR3 sequence (DNA): TGTGCCAGCAGCTTACAGGGGGCTTCCTACAATGAGCAGTTCTTC.

Regarding this clone: An end of the junction differs from the germline gene, which may be a read error. V and J are TRBV10-3 and TRBJ2-7; the D gene could be TRBD1 or TRBD2 (6 bases each). Germline loops: CDR1 ENHRY, CDR2 SYGVKD. CDR3 length: 13 amino acids. The CDR3 sequence: CAGGRADSYEQYF. CDR3 DNA: TGCGCCGGGGGCCGGGCGGACAGCTACGAGCAGTACTTC.

The count of this clone is one. The chain recombines TRBV19 with TRBJ1-5; 8 bases line up with TRBD1. Germline CDR1 is LNHDA and CDR2 is SQIVND (reference sequence). The CDR3 covers 16 residues. J was trimmed by 2 bases and V by 5 bases; bases with no gene match: 8. The CDR3 sequence is CASSLDRAEGNQPQHF. CDR3 DNA: TGTGCCAGTAGTCTGGACAGGGCCGAGGGCAATCAGCCCCAGCATTTT.

The rearrangement links TRBV27 to TRBJ2-5, with 9 bases lining up with TRBD1. CDR1 and CDR2 from the germline V gene are MNHEY and SMNVEV (reference sequence). The CDR3 runs 16 residues. The trim removed 9 bases at V and 1 base at J, leaving 12 bases unmatched. The CDR3 sequence: CARKPGTGIVQETQYF. The DNA for the CDR3 is TGTGCCAGAAAACCCGGGACAGGGATTGTCCAAGAGACCCAGTACTTC.

This chain connects TRBV7-8 to TRBJ2-1; 9 positions agree with TRBD2. Germline CDR1 is SGHVS and CDR2 is FQNEAQ. The CDR3 sequence is 15 residues long. V was clipped by 5 bases and J by 7 bases; unmatched bases: 9. Here the CDR3 reads CASSPLAGLRNEQFF. As DNA, the CDR3 is TGTGCCAGCAGCCCTCTAGCGGGATTGAGGAATGAGCAGTTCTTC.

The chain links TRBV6-5 to TRBJ2-7; TRBD2 matches at 14 bases. Germline trimming cut 2 bases from V and 3 bases from J; bases unmatched to any gene: 0. The CDR3 runs to 15 residues. Germline loops: CDR1 MNHEY, CDR2 SVGAGI. CDR3 protein: CASSYGTSGSYEQYF. The CDR3 DNA sequence: TGTGCCAGCAGTTACGGGACTAGCGGGAGCTACGAGCAGTACTTC.

V is TRBV29-1 and J is TRBJ2-1; 7 bases match TRBD1. CDR1 is SQVTM and CDR2 is ANQGSEA in the germline V gene. V dropped 0 bases and J dropped 4; count of bases not matched to a gene: 3. The CDR3 length is 14 residues. The CDR3 loop is CSVEDADRYNEQFF. The CDR3 nucleotides are TGCAGCGTTGAAGACGCGGACAGGTACAATGAGCAGTTCTTC.

The V call is TRBV7-9, the J call TRBJ2-7; no firm D call. With 3 bases removed from V and 0 bases from J, the gap between germline ends came to 9 bases. In germline, CDR1 is SEHNR, CDR2 FQNEAQ (reference sequence). The CDR3 runs 14 residues. Here the CDR3 reads CASSFPQNSYEQYF. CDR3 bases: TGTGCCAGCAGCTTCCCCCAGAACTCCTACGAGCAGTACTTC.

The chain has TRBV7-6 and TRBJ2-1; D perhaps matches TRBD1 (7 bases). Germline V lookup: CDR1 SGHVS, CDR2 FNYEAQ. The V gene lost 0 bases and the J gene lost 5 bases, with 14 bases spanning the gap. The CDR3 contains 16 residues. In DNA, the CDR3 is TGTGCCAGCAGCTTAGCGACAGGGAGGAGGCACAATGAGCAGTTCTTC. It specifies CASSLATGRRHNEQFF.

The CDR3 sequence: CASRLTSGGTDTQYF. CDR3 coding DNA: TGTGCCAGCAGACTGACTAGCGGGGGCACAGATACGCAGTATTTT. This chain joins TRBV6-6 and TRBJ2-3; 11 nucleotides align to TRBD2. CDR1 is MNHNY and CDR2 is SVGAGI in the germline V gene (reference sequence). Trimming took 6 bases from V and 1 from J; bases not matched to a gene: 3. The CDR3 sequence is 15 residues long.

This sequence joins TRBV9 and TRBJ2-7, with 8 nucleotides matching TRBD2. From germline, CDR1 is SGDLS and CDR2 YYNGEE. This CDR3 has 15 amino acids. With V trimmed by 0 bases and J by 2 bases, 4 bases remained unmatched. CDR3 DNA sequence: TGTGCCAGCAGCGTAGAGGTAGCGGGGACCTACGAGCAGTACTTC. Protein: CASSVEVAGTYEQYF.

This chain links TRBV2 with TRBJ2-7; D is perhaps TRBD1 (6 bases). CDR1 SNHLY and CDR2 FYNNEI come from the germline V gene. The CDR3 runs 14 residues. V was pared by 6 bases and J by 1 base, with 13 bases between. For the CDR3, the DNA is TGTGCCAGCAGCGAATTCGGACAGTCCTACGAGCAGTACTTC. Protein sequence: CASSEFGQSYEQYF.

Written as DNA, the CDR3 is TGTGCCAGCAGCTTAGCGCTAGAGTCAACTAATGAAAAACTGTTTTTT. It specifies CASSLALESTNEKLFF. The chain combines TRBV7-9 with TRBJ1-4; the D is unclear. The CDR3 totals 16 residues. CDR1 SEHNR and CDR2 FQNEAQ come from the germline V gene (reference sequence). V shed 0 bases and J shed 0 bases, with 8 bases lying between them.

The V and J genes are TRBV7-8 and TRBJ2-7; 8 bases align to TRBD2. With V trimmed by 5 bases and J by 6 bases, 12 bases remained unmatched. The CDR3 length is 15 residues. Germline CDR1 SGHVS, CDR2 FQNEAQ. The CDR3 here is CASSPQRGLGSEQYF. Here the CDR3 DNA reads TGTGCCAGCAGCCCGCAGCGGGGGCTAGGATCCGAGCAGTACTTC.

The J gene is TRBJ1-1, the V gene TRBV5-8; no firm D call. The CDR3 loop spans 13 amino acids. V was clipped by 1 base and J by 2 bases, with 6 bases between them. CDR1 is SGHTS and CDR2 is YDEGEE in the germline V gene. CDR3 residues: CASSLILNTEAFF. In DNA, the CDR3 is TGTGCCAGCAGCTTGATACTTAACACTGAAGCTTTCTTT.

The chain recombines TRBV7-2 with TRBJ2-5; 7 bases agree with TRBD2. Germline CDR1 SGHTA, CDR2 FQGNSA. This CDR3 is 15 amino acids long. V trimming: 1 base; J trimming: 2 bases; junction bases outside the gene matches: 4. The CDR3 spells CASSLGGGEQETQYF. The CDR3 region has the DNA TGTGCCAGCAGCTTAGGGGGGGGTGAACAAGAGACCCAGTACTTC.

V gene TRBV6-5 combines with J gene TRBJ2-7, with 7 bases identical to TRBD2. The germline V gene encodes CDR1 MNHEY and CDR2 SVGAGI. The CDR3 length is 14 residues. The V gene end was trimmed by 5 bases and the J gene end by 6 bases; junction bases not matched to a gene: 10. The CDR3 is CASSLEREGLEQYF. The CDR3 region has the DNA TGTGCCAGCAGTCTTGAGCGGGAAGGGCTCGAGCAGTACTTC.